This entry lists 27 T cell receptor beta chains sequenced from one sample in a study of CD8 T cells in ankylosing spondylitis. TCRdb re-called the 5' RACE reads through MiXCR, storing one row per CDR3 protein. Altogether under 400,000 distinct CDR3 sequences are present, about 9.9% being singletons, with the ten largest covering 8% to 9.5%. The sequenced sample was blood, either unsorted or a sorted T cell fraction (not recorded which). These receptors all stem from a female donor with ankylosing spondylitis or in good health (not recorded which).

As to this clonotype: This could be a read error, since a much larger clone is one nucleotide away. This sequence joins TRBV24-1 and TRBJ1-2, with D unclear. CDR1 is KGHDR, CDR2 SFDVKD, per germline. V was shortened by 3 bases and J by 0 bases, with 7 bases between the two germline ends. The CDR3 consists of 14 residues. CDR3 in DNA: TGTGCCACCAGTGATATTCAGACTAACTATGGCTACACCTTC. Translation gives CATSDIQTNYGYTF.

As for this clonotype: An end of the junction does not agree with germline; a read error may underlie this. The J gene is TRBJ1-5, the V gene TRBV2; TRBD1 might be the D (6 bases). CDR1 is SNHLY, CDR2 FYNNEI, per germline. The CDR3 is made up of 13 amino acids. CDR3 bases: TGTGCCAGCAGTGACAGGGGAAATCAGCCCCAGAATTTT. It codes for CASSDRGNQPQNF.

The rearrangement uses TRBV7-9 and TRBJ1-1; D is undetermined. The CDR3 has 13 residues. Trimming pared 2 bases from V and 6 bases from J, leaving 10 bases between. Per the germline V gene, CDR1 is SEHNR and CDR2 is FQNEAQ (reference sequence). CDR3 bases: TGTGCCAGCAGCTTACGGCCTCGGCCTGAAGCTTTCTTT. Translation: CASSLRPRPEAFF.

Comments on this clonotype: Given a much more abundant clone one base away, this may be a read error. V gene TRBV12-3 or TRBV12-4 combines with J gene TRBJ2-7, with D maybe TRBD1 (5 bases). The CDR3 loop spans 14 amino acids. The CDR3 DNA sequence: TGTCCCAGCAGTTTAAGAGACTTGGACAACGAGCAGTACTTC. Its translation: CPSSLRDLDNEQYF.

This clonotype was counted many times. CDR3 sequence: CSGAWDRVNYGYTF. As DNA, the CDR3 is TGCAGCGGGGCCTGGGACAGGGTTAACTATGGCTACACCTTC. The chain has TRBV20-1 and TRBJ1-2, with 9 bases matching TRBD1. Germline-derived CDR1 and CDR2 are DFQATT and SNEGSKA (reference sequence). This CDR3 region has 14 residues.

The chain couples TRBV3-1 to TRBJ1-2; the match to TRBD1 covers 12 bases. The CDR3 covers 17 residues. Germline values: CDR1 LGHDT, CDR2 YNNKEL (reference sequence). Trimming took 4 bases from V and 8 from J; bases not matched to a gene: 14. The chain's CDR3 is CASSPRDRGHIGGGYTF. DNA of the CDR3: TGTGCCAGCAGCCCCCGGGACAGGGGGCATATAGGTGGAGGCTACACCTTC. Looking up the rest from reference TRBV3-1 and TRBJ1-2 gives the full variable domain: DTAVSQTPKYLVTQMGNDKSIKCEQNLGHDTMYWYKQDSKKFLKIMFSYNNKELIINETVPNRFSPKSPDKAHLNLHINSLELGDSAVYFCASSPRDRGHIGGGYTFGSGTRLTVV.

This clonotype was counted many times. The genes are TRBV29-1 and TRBJ2-7, with TRBD1 as a possible D gene (5 bases). V shed 0 bases and J shed 4 bases, with 13 bases lying between them. The CDR3 consists of 14 residues. CDR1 and CDR2 from the germline V gene are SQVTM and ANQGSEA. The CDR3 nucleotides read TGCAGCGTTGAAGATGAGGCAGGGAATTACGAGCAGTACTTC. Translating gives CSVEDEAGNYEQYF.

This clonotype was counted at least ten times. The V call is TRBV20-1, the J call TRBJ1-4, with unresolved D. The CDR3 is made up of 15 amino acids. Per the germline V gene, CDR1 is DFQATT and CDR2 is SNEGSKA (reference sequence). Trimming took off 2 bases at V and 6 bases at J, with 16 bases between the two ends. CDR3 in amino acids: CSARRTPPLDEKLFF. The CDR3 nucleotides are TGCAGTGCTAGAAGGACTCCACCATTGGATGAAAAACTGTTTTTT.

This clonotype occurred many times. The J gene is TRBJ2-7, the V gene TRBV10-3; no firm D call. With 6 bases removed from V and 7 bases from J, the gap between germline ends came to 13 bases. CDR3 size: 12 residues. Germline CDR1 and CDR2: ENHRY and SYGVKD. CDR3 region: CAIRFYTGEQYF. The CDR3 DNA is TGTGCCATCAGGTTTTACACTGGGGAGCAGTACTTC.

This clonotype was counted many times. The rearrangement links TRBV6-4 to TRBJ2-7; D not resolved. Germline V CDR1 and CDR2: MRHNA, SNTAGT. The CDR3 spans 16 residues. V shed 2 bases and J shed 7 bases, with 21 bases lying between them. The CDR3 region is CASSDPMDLNGMEQYF. The CDR3 region has the DNA TGTGCCAGCAGTGACCCTATGGATTTAAATGGTATGGAGCAGTACTTC.

There are a few counts of this clonotype. The J gene is TRBJ2-1, the V gene TRBV6-1; 12 bases line up with TRBD2. The CDR3 totals 20 residues. Per the germline V gene, CDR1 is MNHNS and CDR2 is SASEGT. V lost 4 bases and J lost 2; bases outside the gene matches: 15. DNA of the CDR3: TGTGCCAGCAGTGCGGGGACTAGCGGGCACAGCTACTACCCCTACAATGAGCAGTTCTTC. It codes for CASSAGTSGHSYYPYNEQFF.

The V call is TRBV5-1, the J call TRBJ2-1, with D maybe TRBD1 (5 bases). Germline V gene data show CDR1 as SGHRS and CDR2 as YFSETQ. Trimming removed 1 base at V and 2 bases at J, with 10 bases between. This CDR3 is 15 amino acids long. The CDR3 sequence is CASSLQTVTYNEQFF. The CDR3 DNA reads as TGCGCCAGCAGCTTGCAGACAGTTACCTACAATGAGCAGTTCTTC.

This clonotype was found many times. This sequence joins TRBV27 and TRBJ2-1, with D perhaps being TRBD1 or TRBD2 (5 bases each). V was cut by 8 bases and J by 10 bases, with 18 bases left in between. In germline, CDR1 is MNHEY, CDR2 SMNVEV (reference sequence). The CDR3 sequence is 13 residues long. The chain's CDR3 is CASGTTLISEQFF. CDR3 DNA: TGTGCCAGCGGGACCACACTTATCTCGGAGCAGTTCTTC.

The chain couples TRBV5-1 to TRBJ2-5, with D possibly TRBD2 on 7 matching bases. This CDR3 is built from 15 residues. Germline V lookup: CDR1 SGHRS, CDR2 YFSETQ. Trimming stripped 3 bases from V and 8 bases from J, with 20 bases between. The CDR3 protein is CASSSLGGARDTQYF. As DNA, the CDR3 is TGCGCCAGCAGCTCCCTTGGGGGGGCCCGAGACACCCAGTACTTC. Using reference TRBV5-1 and TRBJ2-5 for the parts outside the CDR3, the full variable domain is KAGVTQTPRYLIKTRGQQVTLSCSPISGHRSVSWYQQTPGQGLQFLFEYFSETQRNKGNFPGRFSGRQFSNSRSEMNVSTLELGDSALYLCASSSLGGARDTQYFGPGTRLLVL.

This clonotype came up many times. This sequence joins TRBV20-1 and TRBJ2-3; D not certain. CDR1 and CDR2 (germline): DFQATT, SNEGSKA (reference sequence). This CDR3 comprises 15 residues. Between the trimmed V and J ends, which lost 0 bases and 0 bases, there was a span of 10 bases. Here the CDR3 reads CSARDPWVSTDTQYF. The DNA of the CDR3 is TGCAGTGCTAGAGACCCGTGGGTCAGCACAGATACGCAGTATTTT.

This clonotype was found many times. V usage is TRBV20-1 and J usage is TRBJ2-5, with a tentative D call TRBD1 (5 bases). Germline CDR1 is DFQATT and CDR2 is SNEGSKA (reference sequence). Between the trimmed V and J ends, which lost 3 bases and 2 bases, there was a span of 10 bases. This CDR3 region has 13 residues. The CDR3 coding sequence is TGCAGTGCTAGGAGACAGCTACAAGAGACCCAGTACTTC. It is translated as CSARRQLQETQYF.

This sequence joins TRBV11-2 and TRBJ2-2; 7 positions agree with TRBD1. The CDR3 length is 17 residues. V trimming: 7 bases; J trimming: 0 bases; junction bases outside the gene matches: 11. Germline V gene sequence: CDR1 SGHAT, CDR2 FQNNGV. The CDR3 region has the DNA TGTGCCAGCACCATAAGCCCGGGGACAGCGAACACCGGGGAGCTGTTTTTT. The encoded protein is CASTISPGTANTGELFF. The full variable domain, with the rest looked up from reference TRBV11-2 and TRBJ2-2, is EAGVAQSPRYKIIEKRQSVAFWCNPISGHATLYWYQQILGQGPKLLIQFQNNGVVDDSQLPKDRFSAERLKGVDSTLKIQPAKLEDSAVYLCASTISPGTANTGELFFGEGSRLTVL.

V is TRBV5-1 and J is TRBJ2-1, with 8 bases that match TRBD1. Germline CDR1 reads SGHRS; CDR2 reads YFSETQ. Germline trimming cut 0 bases from V and 7 bases from J; bases unmatched to any gene: 9. CDR3 size: 16 residues. CDR3 DNA sequence: TGCGCCAGCAGCTTGGCCATGTCCCGACAGGGGAATGAGCAGTTCTTC. Encoded protein: CASSLAMSRQGNEQFF.

This clonotype was seen at least ten times. The gene calls are TRBV7-2 and TRBJ1-1; D gene ambiguous. CDR1 and CDR2 from the germline V gene are SGHTA and FQGNSA. Trimming stripped 5 bases from V and 1 base from J, with 8 bases between. The CDR3 totals 13 residues. CDR3 protein: CASSTIQNTEAFF. The DNA for the CDR3 is TGTGCCAGCAGCACTATTCAGAACACTGAAGCTTTCTTT.

This clonotype was seen repeatedly, ten times or more. The chain has TRBV5-6 and TRBJ1-2; 11 bases line up with TRBD1. The CDR3 contains 14 residues. V lost 6 bases and J lost 6; bases outside the gene matches: 7. Germline-derived CDR1 and CDR2 are SGHDT and YYEEEE. The CDR3 bases are TGTGCCAGCACTTCGGACAGGGGGCTGAATGGCTACACCTTC. It encodes CASTSDRGLNGYTF.

This clonotype has a count of ten or more. The chain couples TRBV12-3 or TRBV12-4 to TRBJ2-1; a possible D gene is TRBD2 (5 bases). V lost 2 bases and J lost 11, with 13 bases in between. This CDR3 is built from 13 residues. Written as DNA, the CDR3 is TGTGCCAGCAGTTTATTCCCAAGCGGCCAGCAGTTCTTC. Its protein product is CASSLFPSGQQFF.

This clonotype was counted at least ten times. This sequence joins TRBV5-1 and TRBJ2-5; D may be TRBD2 (6 bases). Trimming cost V 1 base and J 5 bases, with 9 bases left between them. In germline, CDR1 is SGHRS, CDR2 YFSETQ. The CDR3 has 13 residues. Here the CDR3 DNA reads TGCGCCAGCAGCTTGAGGGAGGATGAGACCCAGTACTTC. It yields the protein CASSLREDETQYF.

The gene calls are TRBV11-2 and TRBJ1-2; D remains ambiguous. Germline values: CDR1 SGHAT, CDR2 FQNNGV. The CDR3 is 15 amino acids. V lost 6 bases and J 8 bases, leaving 22 bases between the germline ends. The CDR3 nucleotides are TGTGCCAGCAGAGAAAAGGGCCACTCCGGTCGCGGCTACACCTTC. Amino acid sequence: CASREKGHSGRGYTF. The full variable domain, its missing parts supplied by reference TRBV11-2 and TRBJ1-2, is EAGVAQSPRYKIIEKRQSVAFWCNPISGHATLYWYQQILGQGPKLLIQFQNNGVVDDSQLPKDRFSAERLKGVDSTLKIQPAKLEDSAVYLCASREKGHSGRGYTFGSGTRLTVV.

This clonotype was observed at least ten times. The chain joins TRBV20-1 to TRBJ2-7, with D tentatively TRBD2 (5 bases). Germline lookup yields CDR1 DFQATT and CDR2 SNEGSKA (reference sequence). The CDR3 length is 18 residues. Trimming pared 0 bases from V and 3 bases from J, leaving 24 bases between. The CDR3 loop reads CSARDPVLWGFRDYEQYF. CDR3 nucleotide sequence: TGCAGTGCTAGAGATCCGGTGCTTTGGGGATTCCGGGACTACGAGCAGTACTTC.

This clonotype was detected many times. V is TRBV20-1 and J is TRBJ2-3, with 9 positions matching TRBD2. Germline-derived CDR1 and CDR2 are DFQATT and SNEGSKA (reference sequence). The CDR3 runs 15 residues. The CDR3, as DNA: TGCAGCGGTTTTCGGATGCGGGAGGGCCAAGATACGCAGTATTTT. Its translation is CSGFRMREGQDTQYF.

To note about this clonotype: This may be a read error, as it is one base from a much larger clone. This chain links TRBV5-1 with TRBJ2-5; perhaps TRBD1 as D (5 bases). The CDR3 contains 14 residues. The V gene's germline CDR1 is SGHRS and CDR2 YFSETQ. DNA for the CDR3: TGCGCCAGCAGCACATGGACACGTCAAGAGACCCAGTCCTTC. Translation gives CASSTWTRQETQSF.

The chain links TRBV6-4 to TRBJ1-1; the match to TRBD1 covers 7 bases. With 6 bases clipped from V and 2 bases from J, the junction kept 6 bases outside the gene matches. Germline V gene sequence: CDR1 MRHNA, CDR2 SNTAGT. This CDR3 contains 14 residues. The chain's CDR3 is CASRETGANTEAFF. The DNA for the CDR3 is TGTGCCAGCAGGGAAACAGGGGCAAACACTGAAGCTTTCTTT.